This TCR beta chain was observed in a study of CD8+CD57+ T cells in acquired aplastic anemia. Study outcomes and limitations: Found in both controls and patients were approximately 30 CD8+ CDR3 sequences.

The study profiled TCR beta VDJ and CDR3 using genomic DNA as template. TCRdb ran MiXCR on the reads and lists one entry per CDR3 protein. The sample shows 95,000 to 150,000 distinct CDR3 sequences, about 50% of them seen only once. Comment on this clonotype: Its antigen remains unidentified.

The CDR3 contains 12 residues. V trimming: 6 bases; J trimming: 6 bases; junction bases outside the gene matches: 5. Per germline, CDR1 DFQATT and CDR2 SNEGSKA (reference sequence). CD8+CD57+ cell expansion had been shown by flow cytometry in patients chosen for sequencing. Specimen: sorted CD4+, CD8+, or CD8+CD57+ T cells (not recorded which) from PBMCs. The chain links TRBV20-1 to TRBJ2-1; 7 bases are shared with TRBD1. The clonotype comes from a human donor with aplastic anemia. The CDR3 loop reads CSANPGGNEQFF. The CDR3 DNA follows: TGCAGTGCGAACCCAGGGGGCAATGAGCAGTTCTTC.